These T cell receptor beta chains were read from a single sample in a study of early T cells in non-severe SARS-CoV-2 infection. TCRdb passed the 5' RACE reads through MiXCR, listing each CDR3 protein once. Here the sample spans around 31,000 distinct CDR3 sequences, 5.7% being singletons. The sequenced material came from whole blood. The source of these receptors is an adult who was a healthcare worker with PCR-confirmed SARS-CoV-2 infection or an uninfected control (not recorded which). The conserved cysteine and the conserved F or W are not part of the CDR3 here. The order of the fields is J gene, V gene, CDR3 protein.

j_gene: TRBJ2-7; v_gene: TRBV6-2/TRBV6-3; CDR3aa: ASSYPLLAHSYGQY
j_gene: TRBJ2-5; v_gene: TRBV28; CDR3aa: ATAWGGQETQY
j_gene: TRBJ2-3; v_gene: TRBV6-1; CDR3aa: ASSVSDGVTDTQY
j_gene: TRBJ2-1; v_gene: TRBV6-5; CDR3aa: ASRRTGYNEQF
j_gene: TRBJ1-1; v_gene: TRBV12-3/TRBV12-4; CDR3aa: ASRVRGLTEAF
j_gene: TRBJ2-3; v_gene: TRBV5-4; CDR3aa: ASSNGGRTDTQY
j_gene: TRBJ2-3; v_gene: TRBV18; CDR3aa: ASSPQTGTQY
j_gene: TRBJ2-1; v_gene: TRBV7-2; CDR3aa: ASSLEGGGQGSNEQF
j_gene: TRBJ2-7; v_gene: TRBV20-1; CDR3aa: SARKDPGDYEQY
j_gene: TRBJ2-3; v_gene: TRBV28; CDR3aa: ASSFRQSTDTQY
j_gene: TRBJ2-7; v_gene: TRBV2; CDR3aa: ASILAESSYEQY
j_gene: TRBJ2-2; v_gene: TRBV18; CDR3aa: ASSPLGPLNTGELF
j_gene: TRBJ2-7; v_gene: TRBV10-3; CDR3aa: AISEAQGYEQY
j_gene: TRBJ2-2; v_gene: TRBV6-4; CDR3aa: ASSDRLAGDGTGELF
j_gene: TRBJ2-7; v_gene: TRBV20-1; CDR3aa: SASRQGERGPFHTYEQY
j_gene: TRBJ2-1; v_gene: TRBV10-1; CDR3aa: ASSESRGINEQF
j_gene: TRBJ1-4; v_gene: TRBV13; CDR3aa: ASSSLRGRTNEKLF
j_gene: TRBJ2-7; v_gene: TRBV20-1; CDR3aa: SARDPREGSYEQY
j_gene: TRBJ2-1; v_gene: TRBV3-1; CDR3aa: ASSPIAGANYNEQF
j_gene: TRBJ2-7; v_gene: TRBV13; CDR3aa: ASSPRGSGMHEQY
j_gene: TRBJ2-2; v_gene: TRBV28; CDR3aa: ASSPPEPGELF
j_gene: TRBJ2-1; v_gene: TRBV5-1; CDR3aa: ASSLAIFQRHSNEQF
j_gene: TRBJ2-3; v_gene: TRBV14; CDR3aa: ASSRGLAGTDTQY
j_gene: TRBJ1-4; v_gene: TRBV19; CDR3aa: ASSIRRGVPNEKLF
j_gene: TRBJ2-1; v_gene: TRBV10-2; CDR3aa: ASSDRLAGGLNEQF
j_gene: TRBJ2-3; v_gene: TRBV10-3; CDR3aa: AISRRTSGRRDTQY
j_gene: TRBJ1-1; v_gene: TRBV5-4; CDR3aa: ASNLTPNNEAF
j_gene: TRBJ2-7; v_gene: TRBV20-1; CDR3aa: SATSHDRWDEQY
j_gene: TRBJ2-5; v_gene: TRBV27; CDR3aa: ASSLSGGKQETQY
j_gene: TRBJ2-7; v_gene: TRBV28; CDR3aa: ASSQGPSEQY
j_gene: TRBJ2-1; v_gene: TRBV7-6; CDR3aa: ASSSGLAGYNEQF
j_gene: TRBJ2-2; v_gene: TRBV5-4; CDR3aa: ASSLDSVGELF
j_gene: TRBJ2-7; v_gene: TRBV5-1; CDR3aa: ASSLAGGAYEQY
j_gene: TRBJ2-6; v_gene: TRBV12-3/TRBV12-4; CDR3aa: ASSPGTTNSGANVLT
j_gene: TRBJ2-7; v_gene: TRBV19; CDR3aa: ASSMDLYEQY
j_gene: TRBJ2-3; v_gene: TRBV6-1; CDR3aa: ASSGGGASWDTQY
j_gene: TRBJ2-3; v_gene: TRBV11-2; CDR3aa: ASRRRVTDTQY
j_gene: TRBJ2-2; v_gene: TRBV12-3/TRBV12-4; CDR3aa: ASSFVKPMNTGELF
j_gene: TRBJ2-5; v_gene: TRBV7-8; CDR3aa: ASSPLVWASGSRETQY
j_gene: TRBJ2-7; v_gene: TRBV5-8; CDR3aa: ASSFGLDSLYEQY
j_gene: TRBJ2-1; v_gene: TRBV5-1; CDR3aa: ASSLPPPDEQF
j_gene: TRBJ2-1; v_gene: TRBV21-1; CDR3aa: ASSKAESGANYNEQF
j_gene: TRBJ2-1; v_gene: TRBV12-3/TRBV12-4; CDR3aa: ASSFRRREQF
j_gene: TRBJ2-3; v_gene: TRBV5-1; CDR3aa: ASSFGTKGDTQY
j_gene: TRBJ1-1; v_gene: TRBV5-1; CDR3aa: ASSPLMTENTEAF
j_gene: TRBJ1-5; v_gene: TRBV6-1; CDR3aa: ASRIQGGGNQPQH
j_gene: TRBJ2-5; v_gene: TRBV7-8; CDR3aa: ASSLELAGGRGTQY
j_gene: TRBJ2-3; v_gene: TRBV12-3/TRBV12-4; CDR3aa: ASTPRTPPDTQY
j_gene: TRBJ2-2; v_gene: TRBV4-1; CDR3aa: ASSQVNMGFLTGELF